The 9 T cell receptor beta chains reported below all come from one sample, sequenced in a study of shared clonotypes between healthy human individuals. The data were produced by immunoSEQ multiplex PCR, yet TCRdb's version contains in-frame clones alone and is incomplete. The sample shows some 630,000 clones, about 78% of them seen only once. Source material: memory CD4+ T cells sorted from blood. Indicated subset: CD45RA-negative fraction. These receptor sequences come from a woman under 40 in good health.

V gene TRBV7-6 combines with J gene TRBJ1-5, with D unresolved. The CDR3 runs 13 residues. Between the trimmed V and J ends, which lost 1 base and 8 bases, there was a span of 9 bases. Germline lookup yields CDR1 SGHVS and CDR2 FNYEAQ. CDR3 amino acids: CASSLGVTEPQHF. For the CDR3, the DNA is TGTGCCAGCAGCTTAGGAGTAACGGAGCCCCAGCATTTT. The full variable domain, completed using reference TRBV7-6 and TRBJ1-5, is GAGVSQSPRYKVTKRGQDVALRCDPISGHVSLYWYRQALGQGPEFLTYFNYEAQQDKSGLPNDRFSAERPEGSISTLTIQRTEQRDSAMYRCASSLGVTEPQHFGDGTRLSIL.

Note on this clone: Within the sample, other DNA sequences also encode this same CDR3. The chain carries TRBV28 and TRBJ1-3; D is unclear. The CDR3 totals 11 residues. Trimming removed 5 bases from V and 5 bases from J, with 4 bases in between. Per germline, CDR1 MDHEN and CDR2 SYDVKM. The CDR3 sequence: CASSLRNTIYF. In DNA form, the CDR3 reads TGTGCCAGCAGTCTCAGAAACACCATATATTTT.

Only a few counts were recorded for this clone. V and J are TRBV7-9 and TRBJ2-7, with D unresolved. The CDR3 is 12 amino acids. The V end lost 5 bases, the J end lost 7 bases, and 12 bases lay between the germline ends. From germline, CDR1 is SEHNR and CDR2 FQNEAQ (reference sequence). The CDR3 is CASSETHGEQYF. For the CDR3, the DNA is TGTGCCAGCAGCGAGACCCACGGAGAGCAGTACTTC.

The V gene is TRBV18, the J gene TRBJ2-2; D gene unclear. The V gene's germline CDR1 is KGHSH and CDR2 LQKENI. The CDR3 totals 15 residues. V shed 3 bases and J shed 0 bases, with 8 bases lying between them. For the CDR3, the DNA is TGTGCCAGCTCACCGGGTGGTTCGAACACCGGGGAGCTGTTTTTT. This codes for CASSPGGSNTGELFF.

The gene calls are TRBV10-2 and TRBJ1-5; 9 nucleotides match TRBD1. This CDR3 comprises 14 residues. Germline lookup yields CDR1 WSHSY and CDR2 SAAADI. J was trimmed by 2 bases and V by 8 bases; bases with no gene match: 4. The chain's CDR3 is CASWDREGNQPQHF. The CDR3 region has the DNA TGCGCCAGCTGGGACAGGGAGGGCAATCAGCCCCAGCATTTT.

On this clone itself: It is likely a read error: a sequence one base away is far more abundant. The chain employs TRBV25-1 and TRBJ2-3; D not certain. This CDR3 has 10 amino acids. Trimming removed 6 bases at V and 2 bases at J, with 0 bases between. Germline V CDR1 and CDR2: MGHDK, SYGVNS. The CDR3 DNA follows: TGTGCCAGCAGCACAGATACGCAGTATTTT. Translating gives CASSTDTQYF.

V and J are TRBV11-2 and TRBJ2-7, with 7 bases matching TRBD2. Germline CDR1 SGHAT, CDR2 FQNNGV. J lost 7 bases, V lost 4 bases, and 7 bases had no gene match. CDR3 length: 13 amino acids. CDR3 in amino acids: CASSWGGSVEQYF. CDR3 DNA: TGTGCCAGCAGCTGGGGCGGGAGTGTTGAGCAGTACTTC.

This clone has a handful of counts. This chain joins TRBV28 and TRBJ2-7, with D possibly matching TRBD1 (7 bases). The germline V gene encodes CDR1 MDHEN and CDR2 SYDVKM. Between the trimmed V and J ends, which lost 5 bases and 3 bases, there was a span of 17 bases. This CDR3 has 15 residues. DNA for the CDR3: TGTGCCAGCAGTCCAGGGGGGCTTAACCTCTACGAGCAGTACTTC. The encoded protein is CASSPGGLNLYEQYF.

The J gene is TRBJ2-7, the V gene TRBV7-2; the D gene is possibly TRBD2 (6 bases). Trimming cost V 4 bases and J 4 bases, with 14 bases left between them. The germline V gene has CDR1 SGHTA and CDR2 FQGNSA. The CDR3 runs to 14 residues. The CDR3 DNA reads as TGTGCCAGCAGCTCATCCGGGAGCCGATACGAGCAGTACTTC. Its protein product is CASSSSGSRYEQYF.